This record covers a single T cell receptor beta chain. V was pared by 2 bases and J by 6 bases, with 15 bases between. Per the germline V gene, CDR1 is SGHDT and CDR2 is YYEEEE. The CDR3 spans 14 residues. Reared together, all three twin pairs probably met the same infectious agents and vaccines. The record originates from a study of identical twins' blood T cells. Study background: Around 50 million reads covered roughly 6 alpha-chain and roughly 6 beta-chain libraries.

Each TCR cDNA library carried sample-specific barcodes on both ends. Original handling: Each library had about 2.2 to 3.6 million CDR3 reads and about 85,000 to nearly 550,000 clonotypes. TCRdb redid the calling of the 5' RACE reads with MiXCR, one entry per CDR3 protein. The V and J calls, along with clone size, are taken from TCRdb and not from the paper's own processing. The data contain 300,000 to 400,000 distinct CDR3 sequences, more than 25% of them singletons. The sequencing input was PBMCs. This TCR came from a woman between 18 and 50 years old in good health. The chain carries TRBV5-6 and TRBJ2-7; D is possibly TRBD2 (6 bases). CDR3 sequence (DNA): TGTGCCAGCAGCTTACCGGGGGTACCTTCCGAGCAGTACTTC. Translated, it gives CASSLPGVPSEQYF.